What follows are 5 T cell receptor beta chains derived from one specimen sequenced in a study of tissue T cells after allogeneic stem cell transplantation. The data were produced by immunoSEQ multiplex PCR, yet TCRdb's version contains in-frame clones alone and is incomplete. The sample includes 1,500 to 2,000 clones, approximately 52% of them seen just once. Time point meaning: mouse harvest day 14 after allogeneic transplant. Each mouse received 10^7 T-cell-depleted marrow cells plus 10^6 splenic CD5+ T cells by tail vein. Source material: spleen. The receptor source for this set is a female BALB/c mouse given C57BL/6 T cells with graft-versus-host disease after an allogeneic hematopoietic cell transplant.

This clone was seen a handful of times. Mouse gene names and germline throughout. The read terminates 1 residue ahead of where the CDR3 ends, so the germline J gene completes it. This sequence joins TRBV14 and TRBJ1-2; D is unresolved. There are 14 residues in the CDR3. Germline CDR1 and CDR2: SGHDT and FRDEAV. The V end was cut by 2 bases, the J end by 0 bases, with 8 bases between. CDR3 DNA, as far as it was read: TGTGCCAGCAGTTTAAACAGCTCAAACTCCGACTACACC. Translated: CASSLNSSNSDYT. The whole CDR3 region reads CASSLNSSNSDYTF.

As concerns this clone: Gene names refer to mouse genes. The read terminates 1 residue before the CDR3 end, so the remaining end is supplied by the germline J gene. The rearrangement links TRBV12-1 to TRBJ1-4, with TRBD1 as a possible D gene (5 bases). The length of the CDR3 is 13 residues. Trimming stripped 3 bases from V and 4 bases from J, with 8 bases between. CDR1 is SGHSN and CDR2 is HYEKVE in the germline V gene. The sequenced CDR3 bases are TGTGCCAGCTCTACGACAGTCAACGAAAGATTATTT. Translated: CASSTTVNERLF. The CDR3 as a whole reads CASSTTVNERLFF.

By sample share, this clone is large. Gene names and germline match the mouse. The read comes to an end 1 residue before the CDR3 does, leaving the germline J gene to fill in the end. This chain joins TRBV13-2 and TRBJ2-4; TRBD2 agrees at 10 bases. Germline V CDR1 and CDR2: NNHNN, SYGAGS (reference sequence). Trimming took 4 bases from V and 0 from J; bases not matched to a gene: 5. The CDR3 extends over 16 amino acids. CDR3 DNA (partial): TGTGCCAGCGGTCCGGGACTGGGGTCTAGTCAAAACACCTTGTAC. It is translated as CASGPGLGSSQNTLY. The full CDR3 sequence reads CASGPGLGSSQNTLYF.

On this clone itself: Germline and genes here are mouse. The read is 1 residue too short to cover the CDR3 end, so that end is filled in from the germline J gene. The V gene is TRBV15, the J gene TRBJ1-3; D is unresolved. Trimming stripped 3 bases from V and 3 bases from J, with 0 bases between. This CDR3 has 11 amino acids. Germline V CDR1 and CDR2: SGHND, FRSKSL. CDR3 in amino acids: CASSFGNTLYF. CDR3 DNA, as far as it was read: TGTGCCAGCAGTTTTGGAAATACGCTCTAT.

This clone is labeled large. Germline and genes: mouse. From the germline J gene comes the end of the CDR3, since the read stops 1 residue before it. The J gene is TRBJ1-6, the V gene TRBV2; no firm D call. TRBJ1-6 is placed among ORFs of uncertain function. The germline CDR1 and CDR2 sequences are LGHNA and YSYQKL. CDR3 size: 14 residues. Trimming removed 2 bases at V and 3 bases at J, with 5 bases between. Incomplete CDR3 DNA: TGTGCCAGCAGCCAAAGGAACTATAATTCGCCCCTCTAC. Protein product: CASSQRNYNSPLY. In full, the CDR3 reads CASSQRNYNSPLYF.